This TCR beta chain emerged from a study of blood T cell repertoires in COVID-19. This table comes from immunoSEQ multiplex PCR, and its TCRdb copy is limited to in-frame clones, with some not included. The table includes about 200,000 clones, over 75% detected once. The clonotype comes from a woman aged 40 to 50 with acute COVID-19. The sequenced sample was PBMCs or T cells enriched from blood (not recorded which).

Written as DNA, the CDR3 is TGTGCCAGCAGTGAAGACAGCTCCCTTCAAGAGACCCAGTACTTC. As protein: CASSEDSSLQETQYF. V and J are TRBV2 and TRBJ2-5; D unresolved. The CDR3 extends over 15 amino acids. V lost 1 base, J lost 2 bases, and 11 bases lay in between. Looked up from germline, CDR1 is SNHLY and CDR2 is FYNNEI.